This T cell receptor (beta chain) was retrieved from a study of chemoradiotherapy in HPV16-positive cancers. CDR1 is SNHLY, CDR2 FYNNEI, per germline. Trimming at V came to 0 bases and at J to 4 bases, leaving 4 bases not matched to a gene. The CDR3 is 16 residues long. Only in-frame clones appear in the TCRdb table, and some are missing; sequencing was by immunoSEQ multiplex PCR. The data show more than 20,000 clones, approximately 84% seen once. The V call is TRBV2, the J call TRBJ2-5, with 11 bases aligning to TRBD2. This receptor was obtained from a human donor with HPV-associated anogenital cancer. Sequencing was performed on blood, taken from a patient who underwent chemoradiotherapy. CDR3 DNA sequence: TGTGCCAGCAGTGAAGCTTTAGCGGGGGGGCGAGAGACCCAGTACTTC. This translates into CASSEALAGGRETQYF.